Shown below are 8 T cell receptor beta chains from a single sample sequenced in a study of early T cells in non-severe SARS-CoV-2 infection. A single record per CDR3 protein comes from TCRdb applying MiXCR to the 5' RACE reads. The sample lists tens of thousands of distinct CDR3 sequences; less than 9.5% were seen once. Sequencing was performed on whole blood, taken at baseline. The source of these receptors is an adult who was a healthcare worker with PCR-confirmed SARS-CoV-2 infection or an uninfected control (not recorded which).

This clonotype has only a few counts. As DNA, the CDR3 is TGTGCCAGCAGTTTCGCAGGGGGCCGCGGCTACGAGCAGTACTTC. Translating gives CASSFAGGRGYEQYF. The chain has TRBV27 and TRBJ2-7; 8 bases map to TRBD1. The V and J ends lost 3 bases and 3 bases, in that order; junction bases with no gene match: 7. The CDR3 runs 15 residues. From germline, CDR1 is MNHEY and CDR2 SMNVEV (reference sequence).

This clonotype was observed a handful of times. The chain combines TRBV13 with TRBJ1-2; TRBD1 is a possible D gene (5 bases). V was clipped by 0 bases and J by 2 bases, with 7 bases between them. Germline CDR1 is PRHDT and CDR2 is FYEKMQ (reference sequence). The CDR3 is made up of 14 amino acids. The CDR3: CASSLGWGNYGYTF. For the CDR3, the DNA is TGTGCCAGCAGCTTAGGATGGGGGAACTATGGCTACACCTTC.

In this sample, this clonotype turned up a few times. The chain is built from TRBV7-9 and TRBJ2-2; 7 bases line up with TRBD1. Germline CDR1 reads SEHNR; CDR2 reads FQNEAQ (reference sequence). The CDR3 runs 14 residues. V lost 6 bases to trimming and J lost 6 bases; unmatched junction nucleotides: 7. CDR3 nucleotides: TGTGCCAGCAGGTTACAGGGGCTCTCCGGGGAGCTGTTTTTT. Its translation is CASRLQGLSGELFF.

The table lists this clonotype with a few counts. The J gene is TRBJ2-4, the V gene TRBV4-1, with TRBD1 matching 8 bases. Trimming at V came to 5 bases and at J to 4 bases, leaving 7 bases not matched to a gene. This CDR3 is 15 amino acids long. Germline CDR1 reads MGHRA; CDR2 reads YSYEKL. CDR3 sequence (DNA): TGCGCCAGCAGCAACGGGGGACAGGAAAAAAACATTCAGTACTTC. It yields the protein CASSNGGQEKNIQYF.

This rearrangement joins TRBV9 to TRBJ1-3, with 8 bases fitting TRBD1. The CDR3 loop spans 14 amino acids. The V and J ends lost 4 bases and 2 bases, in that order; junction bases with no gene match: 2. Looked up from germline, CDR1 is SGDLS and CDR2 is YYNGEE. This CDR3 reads CASSPTGAGNTIYF. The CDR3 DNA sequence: TGTGCCAGCAGCCCGACAGGGGCTGGAAACACCATATATTTT.

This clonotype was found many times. The CDR3 DNA is TGCAGCGTCCGGGACAACAGGCCTGATCAGCCCCAGCATTTT. It specifies CSVRDNRPDQPQHF. This chain links TRBV29-1 with TRBJ1-5; D might be TRBD1 (6 bases). Germline loops: CDR1 SQVTM, CDR2 ANQGSEA. Trimming stripped 6 bases from V and 5 bases from J, with 17 bases between. The CDR3 is made up of 14 amino acids.

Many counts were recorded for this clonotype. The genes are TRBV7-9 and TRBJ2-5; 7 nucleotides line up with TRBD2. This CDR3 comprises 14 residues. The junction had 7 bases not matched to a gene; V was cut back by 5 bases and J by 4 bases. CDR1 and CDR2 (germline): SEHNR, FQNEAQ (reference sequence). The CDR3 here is CASSLLSGGETQYF. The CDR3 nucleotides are TGTGCCAGCAGCCTCCTCTCGGGGGGAGAGACCCAGTACTTC.

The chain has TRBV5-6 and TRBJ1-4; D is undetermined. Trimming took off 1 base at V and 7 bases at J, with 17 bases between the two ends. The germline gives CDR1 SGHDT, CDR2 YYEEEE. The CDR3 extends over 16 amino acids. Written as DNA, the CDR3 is TGTGCCAGCAGCTTGAAGATTGGGGTGAGGGCTGAAAAACTGTTTTTT. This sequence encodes CASSLKIGVRAEKLFF. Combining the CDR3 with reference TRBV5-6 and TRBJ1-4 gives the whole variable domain DAGVTQSPTHLIKTRGQQVTLRCSPKSGHDTVSWYQQALGQGPQFIFQYYEEEERQRGNFPDRFSGHQFPNYSSELNVNALLLGDSALYLCASSLKIGVRAEKLFFGSGTQLSVL.